The next 8 T cell receptor beta chains were all read from a single sample in a study of OX40 agonist ivuxolimab in advanced cancers. The assay was immunoSEQ multiplex PCR, and TCRdb's table has in-frame clones only and misses some. The table lists roughly 80,000 clones, 84% of them singletons. Sequences were derived from CD4+ or CD8+ T cells sorted from blood, sampled in a trial of the OX40 agonist ivuxolimab. These receptors came from an adult with an advanced solid tumor such as melanoma, head and neck, liver or kidney cancer.

This chain connects TRBV7-6 to TRBJ1-1, with D perhaps TRBD1 (6 bases). The CDR3 is 15 amino acids. Germline-derived CDR1 and CDR2 are SGHVS and FNYEAQ. V was cut by 3 bases and J by 6 bases, with 17 bases left in between. The chain's CDR3 is CASSLRTAKGAEAFF. CDR3 in DNA: TGTGCCAGCAGCTTGAGGACAGCCAAGGGTGCTGAAGCTTTCTTT. The whole variable domain, filled in from reference TRBV7-6 and TRBJ1-1, reads GAGVSQSPRYKVTKRGQDVALRCDPISGHVSLYWYRQALGQGPEFLTYFNYEAQQDKSGLPNDRFSAERPEGSISTLTIQRTEQRDSAMYRCASSLRTAKGAEAFFGQGTRLTVV.

The count of this clone is one. V usage is TRBV7-2 and J usage is TRBJ1-2; no reliable D call. V was trimmed by 1 base and J by 3 bases, leaving 9 bases between them. This CDR3 region has 14 residues. Looked up from germline, CDR1 is SGHTA and CDR2 is FQGNSA. This chain's CDR3 is CASSLVAQYYGYTF. The CDR3 nucleotides are TGTGCCAGCAGCTTAGTGGCGCAGTACTATGGCTACACCTTC. Drawing the rest from reference TRBV7-2 and TRBJ1-2, the complete variable domain is GAGVSQSPSNKVTEKGKDVELRCDPISGHTALYWYRQSLGQGLEFLIYFQGNSAPDKSGLPSDRFSAERTGGSVSTLTIQRTQQEDSAVYLCASSLVAQYYGYTFGSGTRLTVV.

V and J are TRBV18 and TRBJ2-5; D is unresolved. With 5 bases removed from V and 2 bases from J, the gap between germline ends came to 15 bases. Germline CDR1 and CDR2: KGHSH and LQKENI. This CDR3 is built from 15 residues. The CDR3 reads CASSSTHSQQETQYF. In nucleotides, the CDR3 is TGTGCCAGCTCATCAACTCACAGCCAACAAGAGACCCAGTACTTC.

V gene TRBV10-2 combines with J gene TRBJ2-1, with 8 bases fitting TRBD2. This CDR3 region has 15 residues. Germline trimming cut 3 bases from V and 7 bases from J; bases unmatched to any gene: 8. Germline CDR1 WSHSY, CDR2 SAAADI. CDR3 bases: TGCGCCAGCAGTGAAGGCGTAGCGGGGACAAATGAGCAGTTCTTC. It is translated as CASSEGVAGTNEQFF.

The rearrangement uses TRBV18 and TRBJ2-5, with a weak D call TRBD2 (5 bases). This CDR3 has 13 residues. The ends were cut back, 1 base at V and 3 bases at J, with 6 bases in the middle. Germline V lookup: CDR1 KGHSH, CDR2 LQKENI. The CDR3 DNA is TGTGCCAGCTCACCACGGGAGAAAGAGACCCAGTACTTC. Residues: CASSPREKETQYF.

The CDR3 loop is CASSFAAPRAGNTIYF. The DNA of the CDR3 is TGTGCCAGCAGCTTCGCCGCTCCGAGGGCTGGAAACACCATATATTTT. The chain employs TRBV7-2 and TRBJ1-3, with unresolved D. CDR3 length equals 16 residues. The germline V gene encodes CDR1 SGHTA and CDR2 FQGNSA. V was pared by 3 bases and J by 2 bases, with 14 bases between.

The V call is TRBV7-2, the J call TRBJ2-7; 8 bases agree with TRBD2. Unmatched junction bases numbered 9, after V lost 5 bases and J lost 9 bases. This CDR3 has 13 amino acids. The V gene's germline CDR1 is SGHTA and CDR2 FQGNSA. The CDR3, as DNA: TGTGCCAGCAGCGGACTAGCCCGATCTGCGCAGTACTTC. It translates to CASSGLARSAQYF.

This clone was seen a single time. This chain joins TRBV4-1 and TRBJ2-1, with TRBD2 matching over 11 bases. The J segment lost 4 bases and the V segment lost 0 bases, leaving 5 bases of the junction unmatched. CDR1 and CDR2 (germline): MGHRA, YSYEKL. There are 17 residues in the CDR3. The CDR3 DNA is TGCGCCAGCAGCCAAGAGGGGGGACTAGCGGTTTACAATGAGCAGTTCTTC. This gives the protein CASSQEGGLAVYNEQFF.